This is a list of T cell receptor beta chains from one sample in a study of T cells in Graves' hyperthyroidism and ophthalmopathy. TCRdb redid the calling of the multiplex PCR reads with MiXCR, one entry per CDR3 protein. The sample contains about 480,000 distinct CDR3 sequences, 14% of which appear only once. The specimen was blood. Every receptor here comes from a woman aged 18-35 years with Graves' hyperthyroidism. Both conserved end residues are part of each CDR3. D genes are given only for firm matches. Only part of the rows carry a size: once, few, many, or a class if the clone is expanded.

clone size	J gene	D gene	V gene	CDR3 protein	CDR3 DNA
many	TRBJ1-1	NA	TRBV29-1	CSGQRGGNTEAFF	TGCAGCGGTCAACGAGGGGGGAACACTGAAGCTTTCTTT
few	TRBJ2-2	TRBD2	TRBV5-1	CASRMTSSNTGELLF	TGCGCCAGCCGAATGACTAGCTCTAACACCGGGGAGCTGCTTTTT
few	TRBJ2-2	NA	TRBV7-9	CTSSLISVDTGELFF	TGTACCAGCAGCTTAATTAGCGTGGACACCGGGGAGCTGTTTTTT
NA	TRBJ2-2	TRBD1	TRBV19	CASRGTVNTGEPFF	TGTGCCAGTAGGGGGACAGTTAACACCGGGGAGCCGTTTTTT
many	TRBJ1-4	TRBD1	TRBV6-1	CASKDRGRHEKLFF	TGTGCCAGCAAAGACAGGGGGCGGCATGAAAAACTGTTTTTT
many	TRBJ2-1	NA	TRBV20-1	CSAGRLGSYNEQFF	TGCAGTGCGGGGAGACTAGGGTCCTACAATGAGCAGTTCTTC
NA	TRBJ2-1	TRBD2	TRBV9	CASSTGLAGVGNEQFF	TGTGCCAGCAGCACCGGACTAGCGGGAGTTGGCAATGAGCAGTTCTTC
many	TRBJ2-5	TRBD2	TRBV2	CASWVAGGQETQYF	TGTGCCAGTTGGGTAGCGGGCGGTCAAGAGACCCAGTACTTC
many	TRBJ1-1	NA	TRBV30	CAWSRKNTEAFF	TGTGCCTGGTCGAGGAAGAACACTGAAGCTTTCTTT
few	TRBJ1-1	TRBD1	TRBV3-1	CASSLLSTGVRNTEASF	TGTGCCAGCAGCCTCCTATCGACAGGGGTTAGGAACACTGAAGCTTCCTTT
NA	TRBJ2-7	TRBD1	TRBV20-1	CSATGTAGYEQYF	TGCAGTGCTACCGGGACAGCAGGCTACGAGCAGTACTTC
NA	TRBJ1-2	NA	TRBV24-1	CATSELTGAPNYGYTF	TGTGCCACCAGTGAACTAACAGGAGCGCCTAACTATGGCTACACCTTC
few	TRBJ2-2	NA	TRBV5-1	CASSLGLVNTGELFF	TGCGCCAGCAGCCTGGGACTGGTAAACACCGGGGAGCTGTTTTTT
many	TRBJ1-5	NA	TRBV6-1	CASKRDKGSYSNQPQHF	TGTGCCAGTAAGCGGGACAAGGGATCCTATAGCAATCAGCCCCAGCATTTT
many	TRBJ1-2	NA	TRBV2	CASSGITPLGYGYTF	TGTGCCAGCAGCGGTATCACCCCGCTAGGCTATGGCTACACCTTC
many	TRBJ2-5	NA	TRBV7-9	CASSLGLDTETQYF	TGTGCCAGCAGCTTAGGGTTGGACACCGAGACCCAGTACTTC
few	TRBJ2-1	NA	TRBV10-1	CASSEADYNEQFF	TGCGCCAGCAGTGAAGCGGACTACAATGAGCAGTTCTTC
many	TRBJ1-1	NA	TRBV19	CASSKGAFGTEAFF	TGTGCCAGTAGTAAAGGGGCCTTTGGCACTGAAGCTTTCTTT
many	TRBJ2-7	TRBD2	TRBV6-5	CASSYGTSLYEQYF	TGTGCCAGCAGTTACGGGACTAGTCTCTACGAGCAGTACTTC
few	TRBJ2-1	NA	TRBV4-2	CASSSWGDPYNEQFF	TGTGCCAGCAGCTCGTGGGGGGACCCCTACAATGAGCAGTTCTTC
many	TRBJ2-6	NA	TRBV12-3/TRBV12-4	CASFNLKASGANVLTF	TGTGCCAGCTTTAATCTAAAGGCCTCTGGGGCCAACGTCCTGACTTTC
NA	TRBJ2-5	NA	TRBV19	CASRAGFTQETQYF	TGTGCCAGTAGGGCAGGGTTTACTCAAGAGACCCAGTACTTC
few	TRBJ2-1	TRBD2	TRBV3-1	CASSPSGGYNEQFF	TGTGCCAGCAGCCCTTCCGGGGGGTACAATGAGCAGTTCTTC
many	TRBJ2-5	NA	TRBV28	CASNSEETQYF	TGTGCCAGCAATTCGGAAGAGACCCAGTACTTC
NA	TRBJ2-1	TRBD2	TRBV7-3	CASSLAGAGANEQFF	TGTGCCAGCAGTCTAGCGGGAGCTGGAGCCAATGAGCAGTTCTTC
few	TRBJ2-7	TRBD1	TRBV29-1	CSVVTGAVGEQYF	TGCAGCGTGGTGACAGGGGCCGTGGGGGAGCAGTACTTC
many	TRBJ1-4	TRBD1	TRBV27	CASSNPTGGPRGKLFF	TGTGCCAGCAGTAACCCGACAGGGGGCCCCAGGGGAAAACTGTTTTTT
many	TRBJ1-5	NA	TRBV11-2	CASSRGQGGDQPQHF	TGTGCCAGCAGCCGCGGCCAAGGGGGGGATCAGCCCCAGCATTTT
NA	TRBJ1-1	NA	TRBV6-1	CASSEDGTTREAFF	TGTGCCAGCAGTGAAGATGGGACAACCAGGGAAGCTTTCTTT
many	TRBJ2-1	TRBD2	TRBV7-3	CASFSGSGEQFF	TGTGCCAGCTTTAGCGGGAGCGGAGAGCAGTTCTTC
many	TRBJ2-7	NA	TRBV13	CASTGSSSYEQYF	TGTGCCTCCACGGGGAGTTCGTCCTACGAGCAGTACTTC
many	TRBJ1-2	NA	TRBV28	CASSPAQNYGYTF	TGTGCCAGCAGCCCGGCGCAAAACTATGGCTACACCTTC
many	TRBJ1-2	NA	TRBV30	CAWSLGGDGYTF	TGTGCCTGGAGTCTAGGCGGGGATGGCTACACCTTC
few	TRBJ1-3	NA	TRBV4-1	CASSQNRNTIYF	TGCGCCAGCAGCCAAAACAGGAACACCATATATTTT
NA	TRBJ1-1	NA	TRBV5-5	CASSFDRRNTEAFF	TGTGCCAGCAGCTTTGACAGAAGGAACACTGAAGCTTTCTTT
many	TRBJ1-1	TRBD1	TRBV29-1	CSVGATGGTEAFF	TGCAGCGTTGGAGCCACAGGGGGCACTGAAGCTTTCTTT
NA	TRBJ2-3	TRBD2	TRBV19	CASSISGSGADTQYF	TGTGCCAGTAGTATTAGCGGGAGTGGCGCAGATACGCAGTATTTT
many	TRBJ2-7	NA	TRBV30	CAWTKRSHPYEQYF	TGTGCCTGGACTAAACGGTCTCATCCCTACGAGCAGTACTTC
many	TRBJ2-2	NA	TRBV5-6	CASSLASGSVDGELFF	TGTGCCAGCAGCTTGGCATCCGGGAGTGTGGACGGGGAGCTGTTTTTT
many	TRBJ2-6	NA	TRBV12-3/TRBV12-4	CASSPWDSIPSGANVLTF	TGTGCCAGCAGTCCCTGGGACTCAATCCCCTCTGGGGCCAACGTCCTGACTTTC
many	TRBJ2-1	TRBD2	TRBV20-1	CSASDRLAGDEQFF	TGCAGTGCTAGTGATCGACTAGCGGGGGATGAGCAGTTCTTC
many	TRBJ2-3	NA	TRBV15	CATSRGREPVTDTQYF	TGTGCCACCAGCAGAGGACGGGAACCCGTCACAGATACGCAGTATTTT
many	TRBJ1-2	NA	TRBV6-1	CATNPTPGHYGYTF	TGTGCCACCAACCCTACCCCGGGGCACTACGGCTACACCTTC
few	TRBJ1-3	NA	TRBV7-6	CASSFLLQGTGNTIYF	TGTGCCAGCAGCTTCCTCTTACAGGGTACTGGAAACACCATATATTTT
many	TRBJ2-1	NA	TRBV30	CAFRASSSGQFF	TGTGCCTTCAGGGCATCGTCTTCAGGGCAGTTCTTC
many	TRBJ2-7	NA	TRBV3-1	CASSQGPYEQYF	TGTGCCAGCAGTCAGGGTCCCTACGAGCAGTACTTC
many	TRBJ2-3	TRBD2	TRBV30	CAWEMTSGYTDTQYF	TGTGCCTGGGAGATGACTAGCGGCTACACAGATACGCAGTATTTT
NA	TRBJ1-1	NA	TRBV19	CASSIWGTSGNTEAFF	TGTGCCAGTAGTATATGGGGGACCTCAGGGAACACTGAAGCTTTCTTT
many	TRBJ2-1	NA	TRBV11-2	CASRGAYNEQFF	TGTGCCTCACGGGGAGCCTACAATGAGCAGTTCTTC
NA	TRBJ1-2	NA	TRBV30	CALTGVEGYTF	TGTGCCTTGACGGGGGTAGAAGGCTACACCTTC
many	TRBJ2-5	NA	TRBV14	CASSPLPGETQYF	TGTGCCAGCAGCCCCCTACCGGGTGAGACCCAGTACTTC
many	TRBJ1-5	NA	TRBV30	CAWSVQAQPQHF	TGTGCCTGGAGTGTACAGGCGCAGCCCCAGCATTTT
many	TRBJ1-2	NA	TRBV11-2	CASSLNQGAKANYGYTF	TGTGCCAGCAGCCTGAACCAGGGAGCCAAAGCTAACTATGGCTACACCTTC